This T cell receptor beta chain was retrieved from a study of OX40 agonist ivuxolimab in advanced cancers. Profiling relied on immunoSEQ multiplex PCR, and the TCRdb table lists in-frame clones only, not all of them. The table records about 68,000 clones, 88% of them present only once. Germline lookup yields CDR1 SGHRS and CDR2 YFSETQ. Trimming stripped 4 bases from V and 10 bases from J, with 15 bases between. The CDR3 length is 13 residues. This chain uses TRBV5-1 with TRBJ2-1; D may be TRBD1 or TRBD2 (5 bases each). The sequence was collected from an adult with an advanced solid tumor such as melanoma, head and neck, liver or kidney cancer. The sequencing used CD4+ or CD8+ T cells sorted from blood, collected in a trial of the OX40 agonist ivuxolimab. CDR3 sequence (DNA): TGCGCCAGCAGCCCCGGGACCGCGGCCGAGCAGTTCTTC. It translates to CASSPGTAAEQFF.